The 16 T cell receptor beta chains given below trace back to one sample, sequenced in a study of monozygotic twins with inflammatory bowel disease. With the 5' RACE reads reprocessed, TCRdb shows one record per CDR3 protein and no DNA. Its clone listing holds about 450,000 distinct CDR3 sequences. The sample was blood. Receptors were obtained from a human donor with ulcerative colitis or Crohn's disease, or a healthy co-twin of an affected twin (not recorded which).

J is TRBJ2-2 and V is TRBV7-3; as DNA is missing, the TRBD2 call by TCRdb cannot be tested. CDR3 length equals 16 residues. Germline V gene data show CDR1 as SGHTA and CDR2 as FQGTGA. CDR3 region: CASSESSGSYSGELFF.

The rearrangement links TRBV30 to TRBJ2-1. Germline CDR1 reads GTSNPN; CDR2 reads SVGIG (reference sequence). The CDR3 consists of 13 residues. CDR3 protein: CAWSQGTTNEQFF.

The chain recombines TRBV7-2 with TRBJ1-2. Germline V gene sequence: CDR1 SGHTA, CDR2 FQGNSA. The CDR3 is made up of 13 amino acids. The CDR3 sequence is CASSPSGQYGYTF.

The rearrangement links TRBV20-1 to TRBJ2-7; TCRdb reports TRBD1, a call that lacks DNA to check it against. This CDR3 is built from 14 residues. CDR1 and CDR2 from the germline V gene are DFQATT and SNEGSKA (reference sequence). Here the CDR3 reads CSAKGDRSSYEQYF.

The chain carries TRBV6-5 and TRBJ2-1; TCRdb names TRBD1, which stays unverified in the absence of DNA. This CDR3 region has 15 residues. Germline assignment: CDR1 MNHEY and CDR2 SVGAGI. This CDR3 is CASSYSGTVYNEQFF.

The genes are TRBV7-6 and TRBJ1-6. Per the germline V gene, CDR1 is SGHVS and CDR2 is FNYEAQ. This CDR3 has 16 residues. CDR3 region: CASSPTGTRNYSPLHF.

The chain uses TRBV7-2 and TRBJ2-7; TCRdb designates TRBD1, a call that cannot be tested without DNA. Germline CDR1 is SGHTA and CDR2 is FQGNSA. This CDR3 is 14 amino acids long. The CDR3: CASSLGAGSHEQYF.

The rearrangement links TRBV28 to TRBJ1-1; no DNA is available, so the TRBD1 call from TCRdb remains unchecked. The V gene's germline CDR1 is MDHEN and CDR2 SYDVKM. The CDR3 spans 16 residues. This CDR3 reads CASSTTGKGPNTEAFF.

This sequence joins TRBV15 and TRBJ2-6; the D call from TCRdb, TRBD1, cannot be confirmed without DNA. CDR1 and CDR2 from the germline V gene are LNHNV and YYDKDF (reference sequence). This CDR3 has 16 residues. The chain's CDR3 is CATRDRGVAGANVLTF. Full variable domain (missing parts from reference TRBV15 and TRBJ2-6): DAMVIQNPRYQVTQFGKPVTLSCSQTLNHNVMYWYQQKSSQAPKLLFHYYDKDFNNEADTPDNFQSRRPNTSFCFLDIRSPGLGDTAMYLCATRDRGVAGANVLTFGAGSRLTVL.

The chain recombines TRBV7-9 with TRBJ2-7; TCRdb names TRBD1, which stays unverified in the absence of DNA. The CDR3 runs 12 residues. Germline CDR1 reads SEHNR; CDR2 reads FQNEAQ (reference sequence). This CDR3 reads CASSWGGAEQYF.

The chain joins TRBV18 to TRBJ1-5; with no DNA, the TCRdb D assignment of TRBD1 cannot be verified. The germline V gene has CDR1 KGHSH and CDR2 LQKENI. CDR3 length: 17 residues. This chain's CDR3 is CASSPDFRQGRGQPQHF. Complete variable domain (other parts from reference TRBV18 and TRBJ1-5): NAGVMQNPRHLVRRRGQEARLRCSPMKGHSHVYWYRQLPEEGLKFMVYLQKENIIDESGMPKERFSAEFPKEGPSILRIQQVVRGDSAAYFCASSPDFRQGRGQPQHFGDGTRLSIL.

The chain recombines TRBV7-9 with TRBJ1-2. The germline gives CDR1 SEHNR, CDR2 FQNEAQ (reference sequence). This CDR3 has 16 amino acids. The CDR3 is CASSPLGRTTNYGYTF.

The chain combines TRBV7-9 with TRBJ2-7. From germline, CDR1 is SEHNR and CDR2 FQNEAQ (reference sequence). The CDR3 is made up of 14 amino acids. CDR3 protein: CASSLGILTYEQYF. The whole variable domain, filled in from reference TRBV7-9 and TRBJ2-7, reads DTGVSQNPRHKITKRGQNVTFRCDPISEHNRLYWYRQTLGQGPEFLTYFQNEAQLEKSRLLSDRFSAERPKGSFSTLEIQRTEQGDSAMYLCASSLGILTYEQYFGPGTRLTVT.

The CDR3 sequence: CATSSGDNWLDTQYF. The gene calls are TRBV15 and TRBJ2-3; TCRdb's D call, TRBD1, is unchecked because there is no DNA. The CDR3 is 15 residues long. Germline V gives CDR1 LNHNV, CDR2 YYDKDF (reference sequence).

The V gene is TRBV12-3 or TRBV12-4, the J gene TRBJ2-1; TCRdb's D gene call, TRBD1, goes unchecked for lack of DNA. This CDR3 has 15 amino acids. CDR3 in amino acids: CASSFTGNSYNEQFF.

This chain joins TRBV28 and TRBJ2-1; without DNA, the TCRdb call of TRBD2 cannot be checked. This CDR3 has 16 residues. Germline assignment: CDR1 MDHEN and CDR2 SYDVKM. CDR3 sequence: CASSSLSGSLDNEQFF. The full variable domain, its missing parts supplied by reference TRBV28 and TRBJ2-1, is DVKVTQSSRYLVKRTGEKVFLECVQDMDHENMFWYRQDPGLGLRLIYFSYDVKMKEKGDIPEGYSVSREKKERFSLILESASTNQTSMYLCASSSLSGSLDNEQFFGPGTRLTVL.